These 12 T cell receptor beta chains share one sample of origin, sequenced in a study of blood T cell repertoires in COVID-19. TCRdb's copy holds only in-frame clones and misses some; the assay was immunoSEQ multiplex PCR. The table lists some 170,000 clones, over 80% of them singletons, with roughly 4% in the top ten. The sample was peripheral blood. These receptors were taken from an older woman who had recovered from COVID-19.

This clone appeared a single time. At the DNA level, this CDR3 is encoded by other sequences in the same sample as well. This chain uses TRBV5-6 with TRBJ2-5; perhaps TRBD1 as D (6 bases). Deletions cut 2 bases from V and 2 bases from J, with 7 bases between. This CDR3 region has 13 residues. Germline V gives CDR1 SGHDT, CDR2 YYEEEE. CDR3 amino acids: CASSLQGQETQYF. The CDR3 DNA sequence: TGTGCCAGCAGCTTACAGGGTCAAGAGACCCAGTACTTC.

This chain connects TRBV2 to TRBJ1-4; TRBD1 is a possible D gene (5 bases). This CDR3 contains 15 residues. Germline values: CDR1 SNHLY, CDR2 FYNNEI. Trimming cost V 7 bases and J 3 bases, with 15 bases left between them. In nucleotides, the CDR3 is TGTGCCAGCATGAGACCGACAGTTGCTAATGAAAAACTGTTTTTT. This gives the protein CASMRPTVANEKLFF.

V gene TRBV5-1 combines with J gene TRBJ2-5; the D is unclear. Germline CDR1 is SGHRS and CDR2 is YFSETQ. This CDR3 has 13 residues. Trimming took off 0 bases at V and 1 base at J, with 4 bases between the two ends. As DNA, the CDR3 is TGCGCCAGCAGCTTGGCCGTCCAAGAGACCCAGTACTTC. This encodes CASSLAVQETQYF.

The rearrangement joins TRBV24-1 to TRBJ2-1; no firm D call. This CDR3 spans 13 amino acids. V lost 10 bases, J lost 2 bases, and 11 bases lay in between. Germline V gives CDR1 KGHDR, CDR2 SFDVKD. The CDR3 sequence is CATQLYPYNEQFF. The CDR3 bases are TGTGCCACTCAACTCTACCCCTACAATGAGCAGTTCTTC.

The chain recombines TRBV9 with TRBJ1-3, with D perhaps matching TRBD1 (6 bases). V dropped 0 bases and J dropped 4 bases, with 8 bases sitting between them. This CDR3 contains 14 residues. CDR1 is SGDLS, CDR2 YYNGEE, per germline. DNA for the CDR3: TGTGCCAGCAGCGTAGGGGGACAAGGAAACACCATATATTTT. Translated, it gives CASSVGGQGNTIYF.

The CDR3 loop reads CASRLGGFSYGYTF. CDR3 nucleotides: TGTGCCAGCAGACTAGGGGGATTTTCCTATGGCTACACCTTC. The J gene is TRBJ1-2, the V gene TRBV5-4; tentatively, D is TRBD1 (6 bases). The CDR3 spans 14 residues. With 5 bases removed from V and 4 bases from J, the gap between germline ends came to 15 bases. CDR1 and CDR2 from the germline V gene are SGHNT and YYREEE (reference sequence).

This chain joins TRBV3-1 (or the pseudogene TRBV3-2) and TRBJ1-3; 8 bases align to TRBD1. Germline lookup yields CDR1 LGHDT and CDR2 YNNKEL (reference sequence). After removal of 5 bases from V and 3 bases from J, the junction contained 6 bases not matched to a gene. This CDR3 is built from 15 residues. For the CDR3, the DNA is TGTGCCAGCAGCGCCGGACAGGGCGGTGGAAACACCATATATTTT. This codes for CASSAGQGGGNTIYF.

Worth noting for this clone: Compared with germline, one end of the junction differs, possibly owing to a read error. The CDR3 coding sequence is TGTGCCAGCAGCGCGGTCCTGAACGCTGAAGCTTTCTTT. Translating it yields CASSAVLNAEAFF. The chain is built from TRBV9 and TRBJ1-1; D not resolved. Germline V lookup: CDR1 SGDLS, CDR2 YYNGEE. The CDR3 spans 13 residues.

The V gene is TRBV29-1, the J gene TRBJ1-4; maybe TRBD1 (5 bases). The CDR3 is 12 residues long. V gave up 4 bases and J gave up 7 bases, with 10 bases separating them. The germline V gene has CDR1 SQVTM and CDR2 ANQGSEA. Written as DNA, the CDR3 is TGCAGCGTTGGCGCTCAGGGTGAAAAACTGTTTTTT. Amino acids: CSVGAQGEKLFF.

V is TRBV3-1 (or the pseudogene TRBV3-2) and J is TRBJ1-2; D remains unclear. Germline CDR1 LGHDT, CDR2 YNNKEL (reference sequence). This CDR3 contains 15 residues. Trimming removed 4 bases from V and 1 base from J, with 13 bases in between. CDR3: CASSRGLAYNYGYTF. CDR3 coding DNA: TGTGCCAGCAGCCGAGGACTGGCCTATAACTATGGCTACACCTTC.

The chain employs TRBV3-1 (or the pseudogene TRBV3-2) and TRBJ1-2; 9 bases are a match to TRBD1. J lost 8 bases, V lost 5 bases, and 3 bases had no gene match. Germline assignment: CDR1 LGHDT and CDR2 YNNKEL (reference sequence). The CDR3 is made up of 12 amino acids. The CDR3 loop reads CASSWGQGGYTF. CDR3 DNA sequence: TGTGCCAGCAGCTGGGGACAGGGAGGCTACACCTTC.

This clone was seen just once. The chain employs TRBV7-9 and TRBJ1-2; D unresolved. This CDR3 comprises 13 residues. V was shortened by 2 bases and J by 3 bases, with 7 bases between the two germline ends. The germline CDR1 and CDR2 sequences are SEHNR and FQNEAQ (reference sequence). CDR3 nucleotides: TGTGCCAGCAGCTTATGGTCGGACTATGGCTACACCTTC. Translation: CASSLWSDYGYTF.